This entry describes one T cell receptor beta chain. Its antigen remains unknown. This record belongs to a study of T cell responses to AZD1222 COVID-19 vaccine. Whole-study context: Second doses were pooled across both intervals (about 4 or about 12 weeks).

V gave up 7 bases and J gave up 5 bases, with 17 bases separating them. The germline gives CDR1 LNHDA, CDR2 SQIVND (reference sequence). The CDR3 contains 14 residues. Points from the study as a whole: The breadth and depth of Spike-specific TCRs increased once two AZD1222 doses had been given. It should be noted that donors were predominantly white British and more often female, and clonal diversity was possibly underestimated. Only 5 or 6 individuals given AZD1222 were seropositive at baseline.

TCRdb's table, derived via immunoSEQ multiplex PCR, lists solely in-frame clones and lacks some. Seen here are 140,000 or so clones, around 87% observed once, and the top ten hold roughly 1.5%. The chain is built from TRBV19 and TRBJ1-1, with D maybe TRBD1 (5 bases). Source: peripheral blood, taken on day 0 of AZD1222 vaccination. The TCR sequence derives from an adult in good health. CDR3 nucleotides: TGTGCCAGTACGGAGGGTTTCGGGGGGACTGAAGCTTTCTTT. Amino acids: CASTEGFGGTEAFF.